One sample yielded the 12 T cell receptor beta chains listed below, sequenced in a study of persistence of HIV-infected CD4 T cells (dated by TCRdb to 2018 to 2020). Antigen specificity for these receptors is unknown. The sample's treatment or condition label is to be understood as: suppressive antiretroviral therapy. A pool of overlapping 15-mer peptides from HIV-1 Gag, at around 0.99 ug per peptide per mL, was used to stimulate the cells. Responding CD4+ T cells were sorted by upregulation of both CD40 ligand and CD69. The immunoSEQ hsTCRB assay version 4 in survey mode was used to sequence TCRbeta repertoires from genomic DNA. TCRdb obtained this table from immuneACCESS and retained in-frame rearrangements with V and J assigned. These tables miss some clones; where compared with another copy, unresolved V genes account for less than half of the shortfall, and the remainder is unexplained. The sample contains over 15,000 clones, less than 75% of them found a single time. Around 2% of the sample rests with the top ten.

The specimen was CD4+ T cells sorted from PBMCs after approximately 19-hour stimulation, collected from a patient who received antiretroviral therapy. Per the publication, the cell subset or site label means: CD40L+CD69+ CD4 T cells responding to HIV-1 Gag peptides. Source of these receptors: an adult woman with HIV who was CMV-seropositive.

V usage is TRBV6-5 and J usage is TRBJ1-6, with D perhaps TRBD1 (6 bases). This CDR3 region has 16 residues. Germline values: CDR1 MNHEY, CDR2 SVGAGI. Trimming pared 0 bases from V and 9 bases from J, leaving 15 bases between. The CDR3 DNA reads as TGTGCCAGCAGTTACTCGTGGGGGCTTGGAGGTTCACCCCTCCACTTT. It encodes CASSYSWGLGGSPLHF.

As to this clone: The sample contains more than one DNA sequence encoding this CDR3. The chain couples TRBV5-1 to TRBJ1-1, with a possible D match to TRBD1 (5 bases). Germline-derived CDR1 and CDR2 are SGHRS and YFSETQ. V gave up 1 base and J gave up 3 bases, with 10 bases separating them. The CDR3 covers 14 residues. The CDR3 DNA reads TGCGCCAGCAGCTTGACGGGGACCCACACTGAAGCTTTCTTT. It yields the protein CASSLTGTHTEAFF.

This clone was observed a handful of times. The chain employs TRBV30 and TRBJ1-1; unclear D gene. CDR3 length equals 15 residues. CDR1 GTSNPN and CDR2 SVGIG come from the germline V gene (reference sequence). Trimming took 1 base from V and 1 from J, leaving 13 bases between them. The CDR3 nucleotides read TGTGCCTGGAGTGCATGGGGAGGGAGGAACACTGAAGCTTTCTTT. Translation: CAWSAWGGRNTEAFF. Drawing the rest from reference TRBV30 and TRBJ1-1, the complete variable domain is SQTIHQWPATLVQPVGSPLSLECTVEGTSNPNLYWYRQAAGRGLQLLFYSVGIGQISSEVPQNLSASRPQDRQFILSSKKLLLSDSGFYLCAWSAWGGRNTEAFFGQGTRLTVV.

There are a few counts of this clone. The rearrangement links TRBV19 to TRBJ1-1; tentatively, D is TRBD1 (6 bases). V lost 3 bases and J lost 2, with 10 bases in between. The CDR3 loop spans 14 amino acids. Germline V CDR1 and CDR2: LNHDA, SQIVND (reference sequence). The CDR3 DNA sequence: TGTGCCAGTAGTATCGGACAGATTAACACTGAAGCTTTCTTT. Translating gives CASSIGQINTEAFF. The entire variable domain, with the rest obtained from reference TRBV19 and TRBJ1-1, is as follows: DGGITQSPKYLFRKEGQNVTLSCEQNLNHDAMYWYRQDPGQGLRLIYYSQIVNDFQKGDIAEGYSVSREKKESFPLTVTSAQKNPTAFYLCASSIGQINTEAFFGQGTRLTVV.

In its sample, this clone was seen a few times. The J gene is TRBJ1-1, the V gene TRBV6-5; tentative D call: TRBD1 (5 bases). Trimming took 8 bases from V and 0 from J, leaving 13 bases between them. Germline V gives CDR1 MNHEY, CDR2 SVGAGI. The CDR3 sequence is 14 residues long. CDR3 coding DNA: TGTGCCAGCTTAGGGGTCACCATGAACACTGAAGCTTTCTTT. Amino acids: CASLGVTMNTEAFF.

This chain connects TRBV19 to TRBJ1-6; D not certain. Germline lookup yields CDR1 LNHDA and CDR2 SQIVND (reference sequence). V gave up 5 bases and J gave up 4 bases, with 6 bases separating them. The CDR3 is 13 amino acids. The CDR3 here is CASSRDYNSPLHF. CDR3 nucleotides: TGTGCCAGTAGTCGAGATTATAATTCACCCCTCCACTTT.

The CDR3, as DNA: TGTGCCAGCAGCTTAGAAGGCAGGAAGTACTTC. Translation: CASSLEGRKYF. The rearrangement links TRBV7-9 to TRBJ2-5; no clear D gene. V was trimmed by 1 base and J by 12 bases, leaving 9 bases between them. CDR1 is SEHNR, CDR2 FQNEAQ, per germline (reference sequence). This CDR3 has 11 amino acids.

The chain uses TRBV6-5 and TRBJ1-4, with 7 bases aligning to TRBD1. The J segment lost 4 bases and the V segment lost 6 bases, leaving 5 bases of the junction unmatched. This CDR3 is built from 14 residues. The V gene's germline CDR1 is MNHEY and CDR2 SVGAGI. CDR3 coding DNA: TGTGCCAGCAGGATGGACAGGAATAATGAAAAACTGTTTTTT. Encoded protein: CASRMDRNNEKLFF.

The V gene is TRBV6-5, the J gene TRBJ1-1, with D possibly matching TRBD1 (5 bases). The V end was cut by 6 bases, the J end by 3 bases, with 17 bases between. The CDR3 sequence is 15 residues long. Germline CDR1 reads MNHEY; CDR2 reads SVGAGI. The CDR3 protein is CASRTSGLTDTEAFF. DNA for the CDR3: TGTGCCAGCAGGACTTCAGGGTTAACGGACACTGAAGCTTTCTTT.

The chain couples TRBV5-1 to TRBJ1-3; no clear D gene. From germline, CDR1 is SGHRS and CDR2 YFSETQ. The CDR3 sequence is 15 residues long. The V end lost 4 bases, the J end lost 4 bases, and 15 bases lay between the germline ends. CDR3 loop: CASSAQSAAGNTIYF. The CDR3 DNA sequence: TGCGCCAGCAGCGCCCAATCGGCAGCGGGAAACACCATATATTTT.

The chain has TRBV9 and TRBJ2-5; TRBD1 aligns across 10 bases. V trimming: 4 bases; J trimming: 5 bases; junction bases outside the gene matches: 11. This CDR3 region has 16 residues. CDR1 SGDLS and CDR2 YYNGEE come from the germline V gene. As DNA, the CDR3 is TGTGCCAGCAGCTCAGGGGACAGGGGTTTTCGGGAGACCCAGTACTTC. This codes for CASSSGDRGFRETQYF.

By sample fraction, this clone is large. The J gene is TRBJ1-1, the V gene TRBV25-1; D is uncertain. The V gene lost 3 bases and the J gene lost 5 bases, with 13 bases spanning the gap. CDR1 MGHDK and CDR2 SYGVNS come from the germline V gene. The CDR3 loop spans 14 amino acids. The CDR3 here is CASSDNQGWTEAFF. The CDR3 bases are TGTGCCAGCAGTGATAACCAAGGCTGGACTGAAGCTTTCTTT.